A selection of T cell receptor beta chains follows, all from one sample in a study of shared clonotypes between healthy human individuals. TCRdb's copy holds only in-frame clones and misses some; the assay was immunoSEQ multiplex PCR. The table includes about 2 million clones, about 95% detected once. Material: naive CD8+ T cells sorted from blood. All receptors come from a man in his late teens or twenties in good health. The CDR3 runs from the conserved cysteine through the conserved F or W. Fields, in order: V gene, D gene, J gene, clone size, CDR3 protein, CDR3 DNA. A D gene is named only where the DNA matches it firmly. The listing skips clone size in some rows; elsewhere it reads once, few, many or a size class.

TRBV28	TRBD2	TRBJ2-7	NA	CASSAGGGAWKQYF	TGTGCCAGCAGCGCCGGCGGGGGTGCCTGGAAGCAGTACTTC
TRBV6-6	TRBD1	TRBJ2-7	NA	CASSSSGTVFSYEQYF	TGTGCCAGCAGTTCCTCCGGGACAGTATTCTCCTACGAGCAGTACTTC
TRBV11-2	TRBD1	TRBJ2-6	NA	CASSQSTGAGANVLTF	TGTGCCAGCAGCCAAAGCACAGGGGCTGGGGCCAACGTCCTGACTTTC
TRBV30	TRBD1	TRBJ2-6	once	CAWSSVQGAFGANVLTF	TGTGCCTGGAGTTCAGTACAGGGGGCGTTTGGGGCCAACGTCCTGACTTTC
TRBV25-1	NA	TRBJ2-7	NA	CASRGPTGTSYEQYF	TGTGCCAGCAGGGGACCAACAGGAACTTCCTACGAGCAGTACTTC
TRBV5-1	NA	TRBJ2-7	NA	CASSPAERGPFSYEQYF	TGCGCCAGCAGCCCCGCCGAGCGAGGGCCCTTCTCCTACGAGCAGTACTTC
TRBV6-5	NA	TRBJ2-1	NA	CASSPSWYSEQFF	TGTGCCAGCAGTCCCTCGTGGTATAGTGAGCAGTTCTTC
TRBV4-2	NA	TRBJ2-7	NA	CASSQAGYEQYF	TGTGCCAGCAGCCAAGCTGGTTACGAGCAGTACTTC
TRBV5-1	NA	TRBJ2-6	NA	CASSLAGDYSGANVLTF	TGCGCCAGCAGCTTGGCAGGCGATTACTCTGGGGCCAACGTCCTGACTTTC
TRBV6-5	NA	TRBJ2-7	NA	CASSYFGAGVDEQYF	TGTGCCAGCAGTTACTTTGGGGCAGGGGTTGACGAGCAGTACTTC
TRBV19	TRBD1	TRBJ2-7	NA	CASKPGQGYYEQYF	TGTGCCAGTAAACCGGGACAGGGATACTACGAGCAGTACTTC
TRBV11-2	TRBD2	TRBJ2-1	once	CASSSGLASNEQFF	TGTGCCAGCAGCTCGGGACTAGCGTCGAATGAGCAGTTCTTC
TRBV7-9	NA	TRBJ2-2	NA	CASSSEDSPNTGELFF	TGTGCCAGCAGCTCCGAGGACAGCCCGAACACCGGGGAGCTGTTTTTT
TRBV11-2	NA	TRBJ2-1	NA	CASKSPGSSYNEQFF	TGTGCCAGCAAATCCCCGGGGAGCTCCTACAATGAGCAGTTCTTC
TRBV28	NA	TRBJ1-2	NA	CASSPPLSDYGYTF	TGTGCCAGCAGTCCCCCCCTTTCCGACTATGGCTACACCTTC
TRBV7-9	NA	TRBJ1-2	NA	CASSQDEGGYTF	TGTGCCAGCAGCCAAGATGAGGGTGGCTACACCTTC
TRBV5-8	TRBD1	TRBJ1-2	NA	CASTDRDREFGYGYTF	TGTGCCAGCACCGACCGGGACAGGGAATTTGGCTATGGCTACACCTTC
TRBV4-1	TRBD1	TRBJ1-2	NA	CASSQVPGQGAAGYTF	TGCGCCAGCAGCCAAGTACCGGGACAGGGGGCTGCTGGCTACACCTTC
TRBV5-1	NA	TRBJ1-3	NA	CASSLTYGNTIYF	TGCGCCAGCAGCTTGACTTATGGAAACACCATATATTTT
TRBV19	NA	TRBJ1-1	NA	CASSIARNTEAFF	TGTGCCAGTAGTATCGCCAGGAACACTGAAGCTTTCTTT
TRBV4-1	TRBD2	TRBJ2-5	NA	CASSQLAGQETQYF	TGCGCCAGCAGCCAACTAGCGGGGCAAGAGACCCAGTACTTC
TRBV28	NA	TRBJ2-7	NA	CASIGGPSSHEQYF	TGTGCCAGCATTGGGGGTCCCTCCTCCCACGAGCAGTACTTC
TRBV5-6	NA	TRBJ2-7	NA	CASRVLANPYEQYF	TGTGCCAGCAGGGTACTAGCCAACCCCTACGAGCAGTACTTC
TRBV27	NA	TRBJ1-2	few	CASSSGQLNYGYTF	TGTGCCAGCAGTTCAGGCCAACTCAACTATGGCTACACCTTC
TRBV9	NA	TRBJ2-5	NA	CASSRKPRTSPVGETQYF	TGTGCCAGCAGCCGAAAACCCAGGACAAGCCCCGTGGGAGAGACCCAGTACTTC
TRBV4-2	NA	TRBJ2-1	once	CASSQAGGPLEFF	TGTGCCAGCAGCCAAGCCGGGGGTCCCTTGGAGTTCTTC
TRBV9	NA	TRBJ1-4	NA	CASSFHSEKLFF	TGTGCCAGCAGCTTCCACAGTGAAAAACTGTTTTTT
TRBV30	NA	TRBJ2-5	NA	CAWSGEYQETQYF	TGTGCCTGGAGTGGGGAGTACCAAGAGACCCAGTACTTC
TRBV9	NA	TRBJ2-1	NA	CASAFGIGHNEQFF	TGTGCCAGCGCGTTCGGTATTGGACACAATGAGCAGTTCTTC
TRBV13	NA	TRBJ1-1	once	CASSFGYTNTEAFF	TGTGCCAGCAGCTTCGGGTATACGAACACTGAAGCTTTCTTT
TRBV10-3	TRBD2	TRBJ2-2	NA	CATWEFPSGSSTGELFF	TGTGCCACCTGGGAGTTTCCTAGCGGGAGTAGCACCGGGGAGCTGTTTTTT
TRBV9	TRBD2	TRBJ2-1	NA	CASSVGTSGGPYNEQFF	TGTGCCAGCAGCGTAGGGACTAGCGGGGGGCCTTACAATGAGCAGTTCTTC
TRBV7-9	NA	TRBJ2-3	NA	CASSLVRSRSDTQYF	TGTGCCAGCAGCTTAGTCAGATCCCGTTCAGATACGCAGTATTTT
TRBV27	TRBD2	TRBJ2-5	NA	CASSAWTSGVLQETQYF	TGTGCCAGCAGTGCCTGGACTAGCGGGGTCCTCCAAGAGACCCAGTACTTC
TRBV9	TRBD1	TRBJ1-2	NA	CASSVGVGTGNGYTF	TGTGCCAGCAGCGTAGGCGTCGGGACAGGGAACGGCTACACCTTC
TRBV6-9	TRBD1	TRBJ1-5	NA	CATPPDRGLSSNQPQHF	TGTGCCACCCCCCCGGACAGGGGTTTAAGTAGCAATCAGCCCCAGCATTTT
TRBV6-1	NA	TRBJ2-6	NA	CASSEGTFPPGANVLTF	TGTGCCAGCAGTGAGGGGACTTTTCCCCCTGGGGCCAACGTCCTGACTTTC
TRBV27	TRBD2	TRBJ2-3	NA	CASNLLSPGGVADTQYF	TGTGCCAGCAACCTCTTGAGCCCGGGAGGGGTGGCAGATACGCAGTATTTT
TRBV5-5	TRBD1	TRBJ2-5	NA	CASSLDRGGETQYF	TGTGCCAGCAGCCTAGACAGGGGCGGGGAGACCCAGTACTTC